Below, one T cell receptor beta chain is given with its context. What it recognizes is unknown. This sample was included in a study of cytomegalovirus exposure and HLA in healthy donors. On the study more broadly: There were under 140 million unique TCR beta sequences, drawn from approximately 180 million T cells, in an earlier analysis.

All the people who gave samples were healthy bone marrow donors. With 1 base clipped from V and 7 bases from J, the junction kept 11 bases outside the gene matches. Per the germline V gene, CDR1 is SGHTA and CDR2 is FQGNSA. This CDR3 has 16 amino acids. The PCR contained 60 Vbeta and 13 Jbeta primers. Clones were sequenced by immunoSEQ multiplex PCR, and TCRdb holds only the in-frame ones, with some missing. The table has some 170,000 clones, approximately 79% seen once; the top ten hold roughly 4.2%. General observations from the study: TRBV6-2, TRBV6-3 and some other V segments were excluded as indistinguishable. In a later analysis, specific HLA alleles were associated with over 15,000 TCR beta sequences at a 0.05 false discovery rate.

This receptor was taken from a man aged 35-49 years in good health and CMV-seronegative. V and J are TRBV7-2 and TRBJ1-2, with 8 bases fitting TRBD1. The sequenced sample consisted of PBMCs. The CDR3 DNA reads as TGTGCCAGCAGCTTAGATGGCAGGGGGCTCGTACGTGGCTACACCTTC. Its protein is CASSLDGRGLVRGYTF. Using reference TRBV7-2 and TRBJ1-2 for the parts outside the CDR3, the full variable domain is GAGVSQSPSNKVTEKGKDVELRCDPISGHTALYWYRQSLGQGLEFLIYFQGNSAPDKSGLPSDRFSAERTGGSVSTLTIQRTQQEDSAVYLCASSLDGRGLVRGYTFGSGTRLTVV.